The following is a T cell receptor beta chain sequence with its context. Its antigen is undetermined. This record belongs to a study of T cells in localized non-small cell lung cancer. With 3 bases removed from V and 6 bases from J, the gap between germline ends came to 22 bases. This CDR3 is 17 amino acids long. Germline CDR1 reads MGHRA; CDR2 reads YSYEKL. Some clones are missing from TCRdb's copy, which holds only in-frame ones; the method was immunoSEQ multiplex PCR. The sample consists of some 38,000 clones, roughly 92% of them appearing once. Notes on the study in general: Within adjacent lung there appeared a median about 54 of the top 100 tumor clones. Exceeding tumor, uninvolved adjacent lung had the highest T cell clonality.

Sequenced material: peripheral blood, taken before any cancer treatment. J is TRBJ2-3 and V is TRBV4-1, with D possibly called TRBD1 or TRBD2 (6 bases each). This TCR derives from a female donor older than 55 with stage I lung adenocarcinoma. The CDR3 region is CASSHDPPSGARDTQYF. The CDR3 DNA follows: TGCGCCAGCAGCCATGACCCACCGTCGGGGGCCCGGGATACGCAGTATTTT.